The 10 T cell receptor beta chains reported below all come from one sample, sequenced in a study of OX40 agonist ivuxolimab in advanced cancers. The assay was immunoSEQ multiplex PCR, and TCRdb's table has in-frame clones only and misses some. In the table there are tens of thousands of clones, 80% to 95% of which are singletons. Here the sequenced sample was CD4+ or CD8+ T cells sorted from blood, taken in a trial of the OX40 agonist ivuxolimab. These receptors originate from an adult with an advanced solid tumor such as melanoma, head and neck, liver or kidney cancer.

The CDR3 loop reads CASSGRGGFTDTQYF. The CDR3 DNA follows: TGTGCCAGCAGCGGTAGAGGCGGGTTCACAGATACGCAGTATTTT. The genes are TRBV7-9 and TRBJ2-3, with D possibly being TRBD2 (5 bases). The germline V gene has CDR1 SEHNR and CDR2 FQNEAQ (reference sequence). There are 15 residues in the CDR3. Between the trimmed V and J ends, which lost 5 bases and 2 bases, there was a span of 14 bases.

J is TRBJ2-1 and V is TRBV6-4; D unclear. With 0 bases removed from V and 8 bases from J, the gap between germline ends came to 11 bases. CDR3 length: 14 residues. Germline assignment: CDR1 MRHNA and CDR2 SNTAGT. Here the CDR3 reads CASSDSSFDDEQFF. In DNA form, the CDR3 reads TGTGCCAGCAGTGACTCTTCCTTTGATGATGAGCAGTTCTTC.

The V call is TRBV7-9, the J call TRBJ2-1; 9 nucleotides agree with TRBD2. Germline CDR1 reads SEHNR; CDR2 reads FQNEAQ (reference sequence). This CDR3 region has 14 residues. V lost 5 bases and J lost 6; bases outside the gene matches: 5. CDR3 residues: CASSRAGGVNEQFF. CDR3 DNA: TGTGCCAGCAGCCGAGCGGGGGGAGTCAATGAGCAGTTCTTC.

The chain combines TRBV2 with TRBJ1-1, with D uncertain. Germline V lookup: CDR1 SNHLY, CDR2 FYNNEI. V shed 7 bases and J shed 5 bases, with 14 bases lying between them. This CDR3 comprises 13 residues. CDR3 loop: CASTLVVGTEAFF. The CDR3 nucleotides are TGTGCCAGCACTCTTGTGGTGGGGACTGAAGCTTTCTTT. The whole variable domain, remainder taken from reference TRBV2 and TRBJ1-1, is EPEVTQTPSHQVTQMGQEVILRCVPISNHLYFYWYRQILGQKVEFLVSFYNNEISEKSEIFDDQFSVERPDGSNFTLKIRSTKLEDSAMYFCASTLVVGTEAFFGQGTRLTVV.

A remark on this clone: Germline and junction disagree at one end, which may indicate a read error. This specimen includes other DNA sequences encoding the same CDR3. The V gene is TRBV10-3, the J gene TRBJ1-5; possibly TRBD1 for D (6 bases). The CDR3 consists of 14 residues. The germline V gene encodes CDR1 ENHRY and CDR2 SYGVKD. The CDR3 protein is CATARGPGDQPQHF. CDR3 bases: TGTGCCACCGCCCGGGGGCCGGGGGATCAGCCCCAACATTTT.

The rearrangement joins TRBV5-1 to TRBJ2-7, with 10 positions matching TRBD2. V lost 8 bases to trimming and J lost 2 bases; unmatched junction nucleotides: 4. Looked up from germline, CDR1 is SGHRS and CDR2 is YFSETQ. The length of the CDR3 is 13 residues. CDR3 residues: CASGTSEAYEQYF. CDR3 DNA sequence: TGCGCCAGTGGGACTAGCGAAGCCTACGAGCAGTACTTC.

This sequence joins TRBV4-1 and TRBJ2-7; D possibly corresponds to TRBD1 (6 bases). Trimming pared 0 bases from V and 12 bases from J, leaving 21 bases between. From germline, CDR1 is MGHRA and CDR2 YSYEKL. The CDR3 sequence is 15 residues long. The CDR3 bases are TGCGCCAGCAGCCAAGATAGTTCCGGACCAGGGGCACTGTACTTC. Its protein product is CASSQDSSGPGALYF.

The chain has TRBV27 and TRBJ2-7; no reliable D call. Trimming left V 3 bases short and J 2 bases short, with 14 bases between. Germline CDR1 is MNHEY and CDR2 is SMNVEV (reference sequence). The CDR3 contains 15 residues. The CDR3 spells CASSFLQPGPYEQYF. The CDR3 coding sequence is TGTGCCAGCAGTTTTTTACAGCCTGGCCCCTACGAGCAGTACTTC.

The chain recombines TRBV7-6 with TRBJ2-3; D is tentatively TRBD1 or TRBD2 (5 bases each). Germline values: CDR1 SGHVS, CDR2 FNYEAQ. This CDR3 is 15 amino acids long. The V end was cut by 5 bases, the J end by 0 bases, with 12 bases between. CDR3 coding DNA: TGTGCCAGCAGCCCGGGACCTACTAGCACAGATACGCAGTATTTT. The encoded protein is CASSPGPTSTDTQYF. The full variable domain, with the rest looked up from reference TRBV7-6 and TRBJ2-3, is GAGVSQSPRYKVTKRGQDVALRCDPISGHVSLYWYRQALGQGPEFLTYFNYEAQQDKSGLPNDRFSAERPEGSISTLTIQRTEQRDSAMYRCASSPGPTSTDTQYFGPGTRLTVL.

The rearrangement uses TRBV27 and TRBJ2-3; 9 bases map to TRBD2. CDR1 and CDR2 (germline): MNHEY, SMNVEV (reference sequence). This CDR3 is 14 amino acids long. The V segment lost 6 bases and the J segment 1 base; nucleotides outside the gene matches: 2. CDR3 bases: TGTGCCAGCAGGACTAGCGGAGGCACAGATACGCAGTATTTT. Protein sequence: CASRTSGGTDTQYF.